Listed below are T cell receptor beta chains from one sample, sequenced in a study of blood T cell repertoires in COVID-19. Sequencing used immunoSEQ multiplex PCR; TCRdb keeps in-frame clones, though not all of them. The sample has about 200,000 clones; 88% are singletons. The sequenced sample consisted of peripheral blood. All receptors derive from a man aged 18 to 30 with active or convalescent COVID-19. The CDR3 runs from the conserved cysteine through the conserved F or W. Fields, in order: clone size, V gene, CDR3 length, D gene, J gene, CDR3 DNA, CDR3 protein. A D gene is named only where the DNA matches it firmly. Size values are once, few and many counts, or a class for expanded clones, and some rows have none.

size: -
V: TRBV10-3
length: 15
D: -
J: TRBJ1-6
DNA: TGTGCCATCAGTGAGGCCGGGGAGGCTGACTCACCCCTCCACTTT
CDR3: CAISEAGEADSPLHF

size: -
V: TRBV7-2
length: 13
D: -
J: TRBJ1-4
DNA: TGTGCCAGCAGCTTATCTGCTAGGGAAAAACTGTTTTTT
CDR3: CASSLSAREKLFF

size: -
V: TRBV3-1/TRBV3-2
length: 18
D: -
J: TRBJ1-6
DNA: TGTGCCAGCAGCCAAGAATTTGGGGGGGTATTCGTGCAGTCACCCCTCCACTTT
CDR3: CASSQEFGGVFVQSPLHF

size: -
V: TRBV7-2
length: 15
D: -
J: TRBJ1-3
DNA: TGTGCCAGCAGCTTGGACTCACGCTCTGGAAACACCATATATTTT
CDR3: CASSLDSRSGNTIYF

size: -
V: TRBV29-1
length: 14
D: TRBD1
J: TRBJ1-1
DNA: TGCAGCGTGCGGAGGGGGCAAACGAACACTGAAGCTTTCTTT
CDR3: CSVRRGQTNTEAFF

size: few
V: TRBV18
length: 16
D: TRBD2
J: TRBJ2-7
DNA: TGTGCCAGCTCACTCATCGGCGGGCGGGAGTTATCCGAGCAGTACTTC
CDR3: CASSLIGGRELSEQYF

size: few
V: TRBV27
length: 12
D: -
J: TRBJ1-2
DNA: TGTGCCAGCAGTAACAGGTTTGGGAGCTACACCTTC
CDR3: CASSNRFGSYTF

size: -
V: TRBV5-1
length: 13
D: -
J: TRBJ1-2
DNA: TGCGCCAGCAGCTTGGGCAGAAACTATGGCTACACCTTC
CDR3: CASSLGRNYGYTF

size: -
V: TRBV19
length: 14
D: -
J: TRBJ1-5
DNA: TGTGCCAGTAGTATCATAGGGGGAGATCAGCCCCAGCATTTT
CDR3: CASSIIGGDQPQHF

size: -
V: TRBV11-2
length: 13
D: -
J: TRBJ2-7
DNA: TGTGCCAGCGGACGAGGGGGAACGCGGGAGCAGTACTTC
CDR3: CASGRGGTREQYF